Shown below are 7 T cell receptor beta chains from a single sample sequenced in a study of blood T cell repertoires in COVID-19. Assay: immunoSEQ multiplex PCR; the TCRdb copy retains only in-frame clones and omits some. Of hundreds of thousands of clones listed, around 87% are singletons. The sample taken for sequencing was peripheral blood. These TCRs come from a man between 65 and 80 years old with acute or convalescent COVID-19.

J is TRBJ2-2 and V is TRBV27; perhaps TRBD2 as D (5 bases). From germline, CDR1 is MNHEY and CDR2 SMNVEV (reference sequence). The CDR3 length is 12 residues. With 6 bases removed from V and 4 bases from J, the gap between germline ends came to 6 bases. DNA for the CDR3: TGTGCCAGCAGACGGGGCACCGGGGAGCTGTTTTTT. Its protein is CASRRGTGELFF.

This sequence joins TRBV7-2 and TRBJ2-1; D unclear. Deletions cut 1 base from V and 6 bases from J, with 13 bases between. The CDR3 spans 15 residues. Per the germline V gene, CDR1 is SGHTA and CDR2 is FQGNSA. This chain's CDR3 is CASSLDSRPGNEQFF. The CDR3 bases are TGTGCCAGCAGCTTAGACTCGCGCCCTGGCAATGAGCAGTTCTTC.

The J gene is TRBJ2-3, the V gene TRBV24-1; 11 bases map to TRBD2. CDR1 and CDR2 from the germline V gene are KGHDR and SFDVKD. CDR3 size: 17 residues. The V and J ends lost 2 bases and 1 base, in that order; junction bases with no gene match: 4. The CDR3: CATSDSSGGPRTDTQYF. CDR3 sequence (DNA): TGTGCCACCAGTGATTCTAGCGGGGGGCCTCGCACAGATACGCAGTATTTT.

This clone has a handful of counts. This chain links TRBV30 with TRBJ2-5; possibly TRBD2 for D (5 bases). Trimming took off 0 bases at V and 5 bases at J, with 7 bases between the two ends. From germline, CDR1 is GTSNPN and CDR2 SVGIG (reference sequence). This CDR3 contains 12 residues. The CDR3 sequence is CAWSVLGETQYF. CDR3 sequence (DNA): TGTGCCTGGAGTGTACTAGGGGAGACCCAGTACTTC. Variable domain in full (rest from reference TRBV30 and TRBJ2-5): SQTIHQWPATLVQPVGSPLSLECTVEGTSNPNLYWYRQAAGRGLQLLFYSVGIGQISSEVPQNLSASRPQDRQFILSSKKLLLSDSGFYLCAWSVLGETQYFGPGTRLLVL.

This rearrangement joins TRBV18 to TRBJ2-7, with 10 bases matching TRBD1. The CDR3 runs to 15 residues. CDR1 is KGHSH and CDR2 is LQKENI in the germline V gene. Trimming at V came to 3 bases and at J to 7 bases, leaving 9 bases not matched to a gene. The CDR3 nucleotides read TGTGCCAGCTCACCCCGACAGGGGGCTTCACCTGAGCAGTACTTC. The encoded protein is CASSPRQGASPEQYF.

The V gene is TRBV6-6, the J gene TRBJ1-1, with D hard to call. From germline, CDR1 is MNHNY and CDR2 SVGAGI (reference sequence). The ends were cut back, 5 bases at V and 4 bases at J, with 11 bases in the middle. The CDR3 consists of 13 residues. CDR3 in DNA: TGTGCCAGCAGTCCCCCCGTTAGCACTGAAGCTTTCTTT. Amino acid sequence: CASSPPVSTEAFF.

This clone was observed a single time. The CDR3 reads CASSRTRGGGELFF. The CDR3 nucleotides are TGTGCCAGCAGCCGGACTAGGGGTGGCGGGGAGCTGTTTTTT. The chain links TRBV6-5 to TRBJ2-2, with 7 bases aligning to TRBD2. The CDR3 is 14 amino acids. Germline lookup yields CDR1 MNHEY and CDR2 SVGAGI. Losses at the gene ends were 6 bases for V and 7 bases for J; bases not matched to a gene: 8.